A selection of T cell receptor beta chains follows, all from one sample in a study of blood T cells in healthy people across ages. TCRdb re-analysed the 5' RACE reads in MiXCR, keeping a single row per CDR3 protein. The data show 500,000 to 700,000 distinct CDR3 sequences, around 31% seen once. The sample comprised blood. The receptor set was obtained from a woman aged 80 or over in good health. The CDR3 runs from the conserved cysteine through the conserved F or W. A D gene is named only where the DNA matches it firmly. Clone size is stated in some rows and not others, as once, few, many or a class when expanded.

>TRBV9|many|TRBJ2-5|TRBD2
CASSVVGTTKETQYF
TGTGCCAGCAGCGTAGTCGGGACTACAAAAGAGACCCAGTACTTC
>TRBV4-3|many|TRBJ1-5|-
CASSTVKGNQPQHF
TGCGCCAGCAGCACCGTTAAGGGCAATCAGCCCCAGCATTTT
>TRBV20-1|many|TRBJ2-2|-
CSAPRGGELFF
TGCAGTGCTCCAAGGGGAGGGGAGCTGTTTTTT
>TRBV7-2|-|TRBJ2-1|-
CTSSSTHYEQFF
TGTACCAGCAGCTCGACCCACTACGAGCAGTTCTTC
>TRBV27|few|TRBJ1-4|TRBD1
CASSPGTGRGEKLFF
TGTGCCAGCAGTCCCGGGACAGGGCGAGGAGAAAAACTGTTTTTT
>TRBV24-1|few|TRBJ2-2|TRBD2
CATSDWTSGGTGERFF
TGTGCCACCAGTGATTGGACTAGCGGGGGAACCGGGGAGCGGTTTTTT
>TRBV6-6|-|TRBJ1-2|-
CASGGGGSYGYTF
TGTGCCAGCGGAGGTGGGGGGAGCTATGGCTACACCTTC
>TRBV5-6|many|TRBJ2-5|TRBD1
CASKGQGAGEQYF
TGTGCCAGCAAGGGACAGGGGGCGGGGGAGCAGTACTTC
>TRBV5-1|-|TRBJ2-5|TRBD1
CASSLGPGQGGTYNEQYF
TGCGCCAGCAGCTTAGGCCCCGGACAGGGGGGAACCTACAATGAGCAGTACTTC
>TRBV9|many|TRBJ2-1|-
CASSVGGSNEQFF
TGTGCCAGCAGCGTAGGGGGATCCAATGAGCAGTTCTTC
>TRBV20-1|many|TRBJ2-7|TRBD2
CSARAGLAGVPINYEQYF
TGCAGTGCTAGAGCCGGACTAGCGGGGGTCCCAATTAACTACGAGCAGTACTTC
>TRBV7-2|-|TRBJ2-7|TRBD1
CASSLVPGQGYEQYF
TGTGCCAGCAGCTTAGTCCCCGGACAGGGCTACGAGCAGTACTTC
>TRBV7-2|-|TRBJ2-7|-
CASSLAISGNSYEQYF
TGTGCCAGCAGCTTAGCGATTAGCGGTAACTCCTACGAGCAGTACTTC
>TRBV20-1|many|TRBJ2-1|-
CSARPGTSPYNEQFF
TGCAGTGCTCGGCCCGGGACAAGTCCCTACAATGAGCAGTTCTTC
>TRBV9|-|TRBJ2-7|-
CASSVRDPGYEQYF
TGTGCCAGCAGCGTTCGGGACCCAGGCTACGAGCAGTACTTC
>TRBV9|-|TRBJ1-1|-
CASSPGAMGTEAFF
TGTGCCAGCAGCCCCGGGGCCATGGGCACTGAAGCTTTCTTT
>TRBV5-1|many|TRBJ2-1|TRBD1
CASSLTGQSSYNEQFF
TGCGCCAGCAGCTTGACGGGACAGAGCTCCTACAATGAGCAGTTCTTC
>TRBV5-1|few|TRBJ2-5|-
CASSPQGLQETQYF
TGCGCCAGCAGTCCCCAGGGGCTCCAAGAGACCCAGTACTTC
>TRBV18|-|TRBJ1-4|TRBD1
CASSPPLRDRMGKLFF
TGTGCCAGCTCACCACCTCTCCGGGACAGGATGGGAAAACTGTTTTTT
>TRBV6-1|-|TRBJ2-2|TRBD2
CASSGLAGGNTGELFF
TGTGCCAGCAGTGGACTAGCGGGGGGGAACACCGGGGAGCTGTTTTTT
>TRBV27|many|TRBJ2-6|TRBD1
CASSLYRTGPSGANVLTF
TGTGCCAGCAGTTTATATCGGACAGGGCCCTCTGGGGCCAACGTCCTGACTTTC
>TRBV4-2|many|TRBJ2-1|TRBD1
CASSPGGSPYEQFF
TGTGCCAGCAGCCCAGGGGGCTCCCCGTATGAGCAGTTCTTC
>TRBV29-1|many|TRBJ2-5|-
CSVDLRETQYF
TGCAGCGTTGATTTAAGGGAGACCCAGTACTTC
>TRBV20-1|many|TRBJ2-3|-
CSATRDSTDTQYF
TGCAGTGCTACCAGGGATAGCACAGATACGCAGTATTTT
>TRBV11-2|many|TRBJ1-2|-
CASSLSGGYTF
TGTGCCAGCAGCCTCAGCGGCGGCTACACCTTC
>TRBV20-1|many|TRBJ1-6|TRBD1
CSAYTGGNSPLHF
TGCAGTGCGTATACAGGGGGGAATTCACCCCTCCACTTT
>TRBV5-1|many|TRBJ2-7|TRBD1
CASSPDRVNEQYF
TGCGCCAGCTCCCCGGACAGGGTCAACGAGCAGTACTTC
>TRBV9|many|TRBJ1-6|-
CASSVTPDREVFSPLHF
TGTGCCAGCAGCGTAACCCCAGATCGGGAGGTCTTTTCACCCCTCCACTTT
>TRBV7-2|many|TRBJ1-5|-
CASSDGQRQAQPQHF
TGTGCCAGCAGCGACGGTCAGCGCCAAGCTCAGCCCCAGCATTTT
>TRBV4-1|-|TRBJ1-5|TRBD1
CASSPTGGSQPQHF
TGCGCCAGCAGCCCTACAGGGGGTAGCCAGCCCCAGCATTTT
>TRBV29-1|many|TRBJ2-5|TRBD1
CSVEDLDRYQETQYF
TGCAGCGTTGAAGACCTGGACAGGTATCAAGAGACCCAGTACTTC
>TRBV7-2|many|TRBJ2-7|TRBD2
CASSSRRTSGGANYEQYF
TGTGCCAGCAGCTCCCGTCGGACTAGCGGGGGGGCAAACTACGAGCAGTACTTC